Presented here are 28 T cell receptor beta chains from one specimen sequenced in a study of blood T cell repertoires in COVID-19 (TCRdb year 2020). Receptor libraries were prepared by the immunoSEQ multiplex PCR assay. The source is immuneACCESS, and TCRdb retained only in-frame sequences with V and J called. Part of the clones is not carried over; for the studies checked, unresolved V genes explain less than half of this, and the remainder is unexplained. Across this sample there are 250,000 or so clones, with roughly 87% seen only once. Of the sample, 2.6% falls within the top ten clones. The sample comprised PBMCs or T cells enriched from blood (not recorded which). The receptors originated from a woman in her thirties with acute COVID-19.

The chain links TRBV6-1 to TRBJ2-2; D not resolved. This CDR3 contains 15 residues. The V end was cut by 2 bases, the J end by 6 bases, with 13 bases between. The germline V gene has CDR1 MNHNS and CDR2 SASEGT. CDR3 DNA: TGTGCCAGCAGTGAAAGGTCTGGGCAGCCCGGGGAGCTGTTTTTT. This codes for CASSERSGQPGELFF.

The V and J genes are TRBV5-1 and TRBJ1-2; possible D gene TRBD1, 6 bases. This CDR3 comprises 17 residues. Germline CDR1 reads SGHRS; CDR2 reads YFSETQ. The germline V and J ends were trimmed by 1 base and 6 bases, with 22 bases remaining between them. Here the CDR3 reads CASSLYPVTGRSNGYTF. The CDR3 nucleotides are TGCGCCAGCAGCTTGTACCCCGTCACAGGGAGAAGTAATGGCTACACCTTC.

The V gene is TRBV2, the J gene TRBJ2-5; TRBD1 matches at 7 bases. Germline V gene sequence: CDR1 SNHLY, CDR2 FYNNEI. The V and J ends lost 10 bases and 1 base, in that order; junction bases with no gene match: 3. This CDR3 region has 12 residues. The CDR3 spells CATGQVQETQYF. The CDR3 nucleotides are TGTGCCACCGGACAGGTCCAAGAGACCCAGTACTTC.

The chain joins TRBV5-1 to TRBJ2-1, with TRBD2 as a possible D gene (5 bases). Between the trimmed V and J ends, which lost 1 base and 8 bases, there was a span of 16 bases. The CDR3 covers 15 residues. The V gene's germline CDR1 is SGHRS and CDR2 YFSETQ. The CDR3 coding sequence is TGCGCCAGCAGCTTGCCCGCTGGGCCGAGGGATGAGCAGTTCTTC. This gives the protein CASSLPAGPRDEQFF.

The chain is built from TRBV6-2 or TRBV6-3 and TRBJ2-7, with D perhaps matching TRBD1 (6 bases). The V gene's germline CDR1 is MNHEY and CDR2 SVGEGT. Trimming removed 3 bases from V and 5 bases from J, with 11 bases in between. This CDR3 is built from 13 residues. The CDR3 protein is CASSYGRGHEQYF. For the CDR3, the DNA is TGTGCCAGCAGTTATGGCAGGGGCCACGAGCAGTACTTC.

This chain connects TRBV19 to TRBJ1-1; 12 positions match TRBD1. In germline, CDR1 is LNHDA, CDR2 SQIVND (reference sequence). Trimming removed 5 bases from V and 4 bases from J; junction bases left unmatched: 8. CDR3 size: 16 residues. The CDR3 DNA reads TGTGCCAGTAGTGCCGGGACAGGGGGCGGGATCACTGAAGCTTTCTTT. Its translation is CASSAGTGGGITEAFF.

The chain combines TRBV27 with TRBJ2-4; the match to TRBD2 covers 8 bases. Trimming removed 2 bases from V and 5 bases from J; junction bases left unmatched: 2. Germline CDR1 MNHEY, CDR2 SMNVEV (reference sequence). This CDR3 spans 14 amino acids. Here the CDR3 reads CASSLAGGQNIQYF. The CDR3 nucleotides are TGTGCCAGCAGTTTAGCGGGGGGCCAAAACATTCAGTACTTC.

J is TRBJ1-2 and V is TRBV9, with D maybe TRBD1 (6 bases). CDR3 size: 15 residues. V lost 3 bases, J lost 4 bases, and 16 bases lay in between. CDR1 is SGDLS and CDR2 is YYNGEE in the germline V gene. CDR3 DNA sequence: TGTGCCAGCAGCGAACAGGGCAACCTACTCTATGGCTACACCTTC. Protein: CASSEQGNLLYGYTF. Full variable domain (missing parts from reference TRBV9 and TRBJ1-2): DSGVTQTPKHLITATGQRVTLRCSPRSGDLSVYWYQQSLDQGLQFLIQYYNGEERAKGNILERFSAQQFPDLHSELNLSSLELGDSALYFCASSEQGNLLYGYTFGSGTRLTVV.

The gene calls are TRBV10-1 and TRBJ2-7; 7 positions agree with TRBD2. The CDR3 loop spans 17 amino acids. CDR1 WNHNN and CDR2 SYGVQD come from the germline V gene (reference sequence). Germline trimming cut 0 bases from V and 4 bases from J; bases unmatched to any gene: 12. The CDR3 sequence is CASSESRDWGGSYEQYF. The CDR3 DNA sequence: TGCGCCAGCAGTGAGTCGAGGGATTGGGGGGGGTCTTACGAGCAGTACTTC.

As DNA, the CDR3 is TGTGCCAGCAGAACACAGGGATGGGCTTTCTTT. This sequence encodes CASRTQGWAFF. The chain joins TRBV12-3 or TRBV12-4 to TRBJ1-1; a possible D gene is TRBD1 (6 bases). V was trimmed by 6 bases and J by 11 bases, leaving 13 bases between them. CDR3 size: 11 residues.

J is TRBJ1-1 and V is TRBV18; the D is unclear. The germline CDR1 and CDR2 sequences are KGHSH and LQKENI. This CDR3 is 13 amino acids long. V gave up 6 bases and J gave up 0 bases, with 8 bases separating them. DNA of the CDR3: TGTGCCAGCTCCGTCGGGATGAACACTGAAGCTTTCTTT. This translates into CASSVGMNTEAFF.

The chain has TRBV4-3 and TRBJ2-1, with TRBD2 matching 8 bases. Germline trimming cut 0 bases from V and 0 bases from J; bases unmatched to any gene: 7. The CDR3 covers 18 residues. Germline V lookup: CDR1 LGHNA, CDR2 YSLEER. Here the CDR3 reads CASSQERAGVSSYNEQFF. The CDR3 DNA reads as TGCGCCAGCAGCCAAGAGCGAGCGGGGGTCAGCTCCTACAATGAGCAGTTCTTC.

V and J are TRBV18 and TRBJ1-1; no clear D gene. The CDR3 runs 13 residues. Trimming removed 2 bases at V and 1 base at J, with 5 bases between. Germline lookup yields CDR1 KGHSH and CDR2 LQKENI. The CDR3: CASSPTRNTEAFF. The CDR3 DNA reads as TGTGCCAGCTCACCAACACGGAACACTGAAGCTTTCTTT.

This clone was recorded only once. The chain carries TRBV24-1 and TRBJ2-1; 9 bases agree with TRBD1. The CDR3 has 16 amino acids. V shed 4 bases, J shed 8 bases, and the junction held 11 bases outside the gene matches. CDR1 is KGHDR and CDR2 is SFDVKD in the germline V gene. The CDR3 here is CATSDPTGTGIHEQFF. The CDR3, as DNA: TGTGCCACCAGTGACCCAACCGGGACAGGGATCCATGAGCAGTTCTTC.

This clone showed up just once. The chain has TRBV7-9 and TRBJ1-5; weak D call: TRBD1 (5 bases). Trimming left V 5 bases short and J 6 bases short, with 17 bases between. The CDR3 has 15 amino acids. Germline values: CDR1 SEHNR, CDR2 FQNEAQ (reference sequence). The CDR3 DNA reads as TGTGCCAGCAGCCGGAATGGGGCGTTCGGTCAGCCCCAGCATTTT. Protein: CASSRNGAFGQPQHF.

The rearrangement uses TRBV5-1 and TRBJ2-7, with D maybe TRBD1 (6 bases). CDR1 is SGHRS and CDR2 is YFSETQ in the germline V gene. CDR3 size: 14 residues. Trimming cost V 0 bases and J 2 bases, with 9 bases left between them. The CDR3 loop reads CASSLGGTPYEQYF. CDR3 sequence (DNA): TGCGCCAGCAGCTTGGGGGGGACACCCTACGAGCAGTACTTC.

The chain combines TRBV7-6 with TRBJ2-1; D is perhaps TRBD2 (6 bases). The CDR3 has 18 amino acids. V was trimmed by 5 bases and J by 1 base, leaving 21 bases between them. Germline CDR1 is SGHVS and CDR2 is FNYEAQ. The CDR3 spells CASSTQTPGLRSYNEQFF. CDR3 bases: TGTGCCAGCAGCACACAAACGCCGGGACTCAGATCCTACAATGAGCAGTTCTTC.

This clone has more than one count but fewer than ten. CDR3 nucleotide sequence: TGTGCCAGCAGCCAAGATTTCAGGACCTACGAGCAGTACTTC. Its protein product is CASSQDFRTYEQYF. V gene TRBV3-1 (or the pseudogene TRBV3-2) combines with J gene TRBJ2-7; D is unclear. Germline CDR1 LGHDT, CDR2 YNNKEL (reference sequence). V lost 0 bases, J lost 2 bases, and 8 bases lay in between. The length of the CDR3 is 14 residues.

The chain employs TRBV20-1 and TRBJ1-2; D not resolved. The CDR3 length is 11 residues. Deletions cut 6 bases from V and 7 bases from J, with 12 bases between. Germline loops: CDR1 DFQATT, CDR2 SNEGSKA (reference sequence). CDR3 sequence reads: CSAPLFSGYTF. In DNA, the CDR3 is TGCAGTGCCCCACTATTTTCTGGCTACACCTTC.

This rearrangement joins TRBV6-1 to TRBJ2-1, with D possibly TRBD2 on 7 matching bases. There are 16 residues in the CDR3. V lost 2 bases to trimming and J lost 7 bases, with 18 bases between them. Per germline, CDR1 MNHNS and CDR2 SASEGT. The CDR3 bases are TGTGCCAGCAGTGAAAGGGGGGGCGCACTTGCGAATGAGCAGTTCTTC. Translation: CASSERGGALANEQFF.

The J gene is TRBJ1-6, the V gene TRBV6-5; 9 nucleotides agree with TRBD1. CDR1 is MNHEY and CDR2 is SVGAGI in the germline V gene. The V and J ends lost 6 bases and 10 bases, in that order; junction bases with no gene match: 7. CDR3 length: 14 residues. This chain's CDR3 is CASSQTGGFSPLHF. The DNA for the CDR3 is TGTGCCAGCAGCCAGACAGGGGGTTTCTCACCCCTCCACTTT.

The chain links TRBV15 to TRBJ1-2; the match to TRBD1 covers 8 bases. In germline, CDR1 is LNHNV, CDR2 YYDKDF (reference sequence). V dropped 5 bases and J dropped 6; count of bases not matched to a gene: 5. CDR3 size: 13 residues. The CDR3 spells CATSPQQGDGYTF. In DNA form, the CDR3 reads TGTGCCACCAGCCCTCAACAGGGGGATGGCTACACCTTC.

This clone was seen a single time. This sequence joins TRBV10-3 and TRBJ1-3; D is unclear. Trimming took 11 bases from V and 1 from J, leaving 9 bases between them. Germline loops: CDR1 ENHRY, CDR2 SYGVKD. The CDR3 loop spans 12 amino acids. The CDR3 region is CASRFSGNTIYF. The CDR3 DNA is TGTGCCTCGAGGTTTTCTGGAAACACCATATATTTT.

This chain uses TRBV12-5 with TRBJ2-7, with 11 bases fitting TRBD1. Germline CDR1 LGHNT, CDR2 FRNRAP. Unmatched junction bases numbered 5, after V lost 7 bases and J lost 3 bases. The length of the CDR3 is 14 residues. The DNA for the CDR3 is TGTGCTAGTGACGGGACAGGGGGTGGCTACGAGCAGTACTTC. Its translation: CASDGTGGGYEQYF.

This clone was picked up one time. The chain carries TRBV10-3 and TRBJ1-2; the D gene is possibly TRBD1 (6 bases). Deletions cut 5 bases from V and 8 bases from J, with 18 bases between. Germline V lookup: CDR1 ENHRY, CDR2 SYGVKD. This CDR3 region has 14 residues. The CDR3 region has the DNA TGTGCCATCAGTCCCGGGACACCCTCGGGGGGCTACACCTTC. Its protein product is CAISPGTPSGGYTF.

This clone was seen a handful of times. The chain employs TRBV18 and TRBJ2-7; D call uncertain. CDR1 and CDR2 (germline): KGHSH, LQKENI. V was clipped by 2 bases and J by 1 base, with 9 bases between them. CDR3 length equals 14 residues. CDR3 residues: CASSPDHSSYEQYF. CDR3 coding DNA: TGTGCCAGCTCACCAGATCACAGTTCCTACGAGCAGTACTTC.

The chain employs TRBV6-4 and TRBJ2-2, with unresolved D. From germline, CDR1 is MRHNA and CDR2 SNTAGT. The CDR3 sequence is 13 residues long. Between the trimmed V and J ends, which lost 4 bases and 3 bases, there was a span of 6 bases. CDR3 bases: TGTGCCAGCAGTGTTCAGGACACCGGGGAGCTGTTTTTT. This sequence encodes CASSVQDTGELFF.

The CDR3 nucleotides read TGTGCCAGCAGCCCCTGGGGGGGGAACACCGGGGAGCTGTTTTTT. Amino acid sequence: CASSPWGGNTGELFF. This chain connects TRBV14 to TRBJ2-2; 7 bases are shared with TRBD2. Germline V gene lookup returns CDR1 SGHDN and CDR2 FVKESK. The CDR3 totals 15 residues. Trimming at V came to 4 bases and at J to 1 base, leaving 3 bases not matched to a gene.